This TCR beta chain was documented in a study of blood T cells in healthy people across ages. The V gene end was trimmed by 2 bases and the J gene end by 3 bases; junction bases not matched to a gene: 8. Germline loops: CDR1 MNHEY, CDR2 SVGAGI. The CDR3 extends over 16 amino acids. Using a J-beta primer mix together with a sample-barcoded 5' primer, a second PCR was run for roughly 7 to 11 cycles. Every single cDNA molecule received a tag from a template-switch adaptor with 12 random nucleotides. Using its own MiXCR run on the 5' RACE reads, TCRdb lists one record per CDR3 protein. The sample has 1.2 million to 1.5 million distinct CDR3 sequences; 45% to 70% are singletons.

Sequences were obtained from blood. The clonotype originates from a man younger than 30 in good health. The V gene is TRBV6-5, the J gene TRBJ1-1; the match to TRBD1 covers 8 bases. CDR3: CASSYALGQADTEAFF. The CDR3 DNA follows: TGTGCCAGCAGTTACGCGCTGGGACAGGCCGACACTGAAGCTTTCTTT.